The 31 T cell receptor beta chains below were found in one sample sequenced in a study of neurological immune-mediated disorders. TCRdb reprocessed the 5' RACE reads via MiXCR and lists one record per CDR3 protein. The table shows some 47,000 distinct CDR3 sequences, with around 6% occurring only once. Sequenced sample: CD4+ T cells from blood. These receptors were taken from a woman aged 40-49 years in good health.

At least ten counts were recorded for this clonotype. One junction end does not reproduce the germline sequence, and a read error may be involved. As DNA, the CDR3 is TGCAGTGCTAGAGATCATGACGAGGGGCATCAGTTC. Translation: CSARDHDEGHQF. The rearrangement links TRBV20-1 to TRBJ2-7, with D perhaps TRBD1 or TRBD2 (5 bases each). CDR3 length: 12 amino acids. The germline gives CDR1 DFQATT, CDR2 SNEGSKA (reference sequence).

The sample holds many counts of this clonotype. The J gene is TRBJ2-7, the V gene TRBV29-1; 7 nucleotides match TRBD1. CDR3 length: 15 residues. CDR1 and CDR2 from the germline V gene are SQVTM and ANQGSEA. With 6 bases clipped from V and 3 bases from J, the junction kept 14 bases outside the gene matches. CDR3 sequence: CSVSRPGQKNYEQYF. The CDR3 coding sequence is TGCAGCGTAAGCCGCCCGGGACAGAAGAACTACGAGCAGTACTTC.

This clonotype appeared many times. The V and J genes are TRBV6-6 and TRBJ2-3; possible D gene TRBD2, 6 bases. With 5 bases removed from V and 1 base from J, the gap between germline ends came to 16 bases. Germline loops: CDR1 MNHNY, CDR2 SVGAGI (reference sequence). This CDR3 is 16 amino acids long. The CDR3 sequence: CASSGGTGLGTDTQYF. CDR3 nucleotide sequence: TGTGCCAGCAGTGGAGGGACGGGACTTGGCACAGATACGCAGTATTTT.

J is TRBJ2-2 and V is TRBV7-2; TRBD2 matches 8 bases. The CDR3 runs 17 residues. The V gene end was trimmed by 5 bases and the J gene end by 2 bases; junction bases not matched to a gene: 10. The germline CDR1 and CDR2 sequences are SGHTA and FQGNSA. The CDR3 DNA reads TGTGCCAGCAGCCCCTATCCAAGCGGGGGAAACACCGGGGAGCTGTTTTTT. This translates into CASSPYPSGGNTGELFF.

Many counts were recorded for this clonotype. CDR3 nucleotide sequence: TGCAGCGTTGGCGGGGTTGGGGCTAGCGGGAGCCAAGGTATGGCCCAGTACTTC. Translated: CSVGGVGASGSQGMAQYF. V is TRBV29-1 and J is TRBJ2-5; the match to TRBD2 covers 10 bases. Losses at the gene ends were 4 bases for V and 9 bases for J; bases not matched to a gene: 23. The germline CDR1 and CDR2 sequences are SQVTM and ANQGSEA. This CDR3 region has 18 residues.

This clonotype was seen ten or more times. The rearrangement joins TRBV29-1 to TRBJ1-6; 12 bases match TRBD1. The germline V gene has CDR1 SQVTM and CDR2 ANQGSEA. The CDR3 has 14 residues. J lost 9 bases, V lost 4 bases, and 4 bases had no gene match. The CDR3 loop reads CSVGGDRGPSPLHF. CDR3 coding DNA: TGCAGCGTTGGGGGGGACAGGGGGCCTTCACCCCTCCACTTT.

This clonotype was seen repeatedly, ten times or more. The rearrangement uses TRBV28 and TRBJ2-3; D may match TRBD1 or TRBD2 (5 bases each). This CDR3 is built from 15 residues. Per the germline V gene, CDR1 is MDHEN and CDR2 is SYDVKM. V lost 5 bases, J lost 1 base, and 13 bases lay in between. The CDR3 loop reads CASSGSGGGTDTQYF. The CDR3, as DNA: TGTGCCAGCAGTGGGTCTGGGGGAGGCACAGATACGCAGTATTTT.

This clonotype was counted at least ten times. J is TRBJ2-1 and V is TRBV12-3 or TRBV12-4; D possibly corresponds to TRBD2 (6 bases). This CDR3 comprises 13 residues. Trimming shortened V by 3 bases and J by 9 bases, and 12 bases separated the two germline ends. The CDR3 region is CASSLAGISEQFF. The DNA for the CDR3 is TGTGCCAGCAGTTTGGCGGGGATCAGTGAGCAGTTCTTC.

Many counts were recorded for this clonotype. V usage is TRBV6-5 and J usage is TRBJ1-6, with D possibly matching TRBD1 (6 bases). Germline V gene data show CDR1 as MNHEY and CDR2 as SVGAGI. Trimming shortened V by 4 bases and J by 9 bases, and 13 bases separated the two germline ends. There are 14 residues in the CDR3. The CDR3 coding sequence is TGTGCCAGCAGTTCCCAGGGGTTGAGTTCACCCCTCCACTTT. It is translated as CASSSQGLSSPLHF.

The chain couples TRBV5-1 to TRBJ2-1; the D is unclear. Per germline, CDR1 SGHRS and CDR2 YFSETQ. V gave up 9 bases and J gave up 10 bases, with 14 bases separating them. The CDR3 is made up of 11 amino acids. CDR3 protein: CANRLDTEQFF. In DNA, the CDR3 is TGCGCCAACAGATTGGATACCGAGCAGTTCTTC.

This clonotype was seen at least ten times. The chain employs TRBV12-3 or TRBV12-4 and TRBJ2-2; 10 bases are shared with TRBD1. This CDR3 has 15 residues. Germline trimming cut 2 bases from V and 6 bases from J; bases unmatched to any gene: 3. The CDR3 nucleotides read TGTGCCAGCAGTTTACTGGGACAGGGGTCCGGGGAGCTGTTTTTT. This translates into CASSLLGQGSGELFF.

This clonotype was detected ten times or more. The rearrangement links TRBV4-3 to TRBJ2-6, with TRBD1 matching 9 bases. CDR3 length equals 19 residues. CDR1 is LGHNA and CDR2 is YSLEER in the germline V gene. Trimming took 5 bases from V and 4 from J; bases not matched to a gene: 15. CDR3 sequence: CASSKALPGQGFGANVLTF. The DNA for the CDR3 is TGCGCCAGCAGCAAGGCTTTACCGGGACAGGGTTTCGGGGCCAACGTCCTGACTTTC.

This clonotype was observed many times. This chain connects TRBV29-1 to TRBJ1-2; D remains unclear. The CDR3 runs to 13 residues. The V and J ends lost 0 bases and 5 bases respectively, with 10 bases between them. Germline V gene sequence: CDR1 SQVTM, CDR2 ANQGSEA. CDR3 residues: CSVEDLPGYGYTF. The CDR3 region has the DNA TGCAGCGTTGAAGATCTTCCGGGGTATGGCTACACCTTC. The complete variable domain, with remaining parts taken from reference TRBV29-1 and TRBJ1-2, reads SAVISQKPSRDICQRGTSLTIQCQVDSQVTMMFWYRQQPGQSLTLIATANQGSEATYESGFVIDKFPISRPNLTFSTLTVSNMSPEDSSIYLCSVEDLPGYGYTFGSGTRLTVV.

This clonotype was recorded many times. This chain uses TRBV28 with TRBJ2-5; D gene ambiguous. The CDR3 length is 11 residues. The germline gives CDR1 MDHEN, CDR2 SYDVKM. V was clipped by 4 bases and J by 4 bases, with 4 bases between them. Here the CDR3 DNA reads TGTGCCAGCAGTTCCAGAGAGACCCAGTACTTC. Translation gives CASSSRETQYF.

This clonotype was seen ten or more times. V gene TRBV10-3 combines with J gene TRBJ2-7; 7 positions agree with TRBD1. The CDR3 runs to 15 residues. V shed 3 bases, J shed 3 bases, and the junction held 8 bases outside the gene matches. The germline gives CDR1 ENHRY, CDR2 SYGVKD. CDR3 sequence reads: CAISELRDSYYEQYF. The CDR3 DNA is TGTGCCATCAGTGAATTGAGGGACAGCTACTACGAGCAGTACTTC.

This clonotype was seen more than once but under ten times. The rearrangement links TRBV5-1 to TRBJ2-3, with unresolved D. Germline V lookup: CDR1 SGHRS, CDR2 YFSETQ. With 0 bases removed from V and 6 bases from J, the gap between germline ends came to 8 bases. The CDR3 spans 13 residues. The CDR3 DNA reads TGCGCCAGCAGCTTGGACCCGCGGGATACGCAGTATTTT. Encoded protein: CASSLDPRDTQYF.

This clonotype occurred many times. V usage is TRBV2 and J usage is TRBJ2-1; 7 bases map to TRBD2. The trim removed 0 bases at V and 16 bases at J, leaving 12 bases unmatched. The CDR3 has 14 residues. In germline, CDR1 is SNHLY, CDR2 FYNNEI. CDR3 sequence reads: CASSEARSSGGGFF. DNA for the CDR3: TGTGCCAGCAGTGAAGCGCGCTCGTCGGGAGGAGGATTCTTC.

In its sample, this clonotype was seen many times. The chain has TRBV10-3 and TRBJ2-3; TRBD2 is a possible D gene (5 bases). This CDR3 region has 15 residues. In germline, CDR1 is ENHRY, CDR2 SYGVKD. The ends were cut back, 2 bases at V and 1 base at J, with 10 bases in the middle. The CDR3 region is CAISEEGWGTDTQYF. The DNA for the CDR3 is TGTGCCATCAGTGAGGAGGGCTGGGGCACAGATACGCAGTATTTT.

This clonotype was seen repeatedly, ten times or more. The chain has TRBV6-4 and TRBJ2-1, with TRBD2 matching 10 bases. The CDR3 covers 20 residues. Per germline, CDR1 MRHNA and CDR2 SNTAGT. J lost 6 bases, V lost 0 bases, and 17 bases had no gene match. The chain's CDR3 is CASSDSGALAGGIVSNEQFF. Here the CDR3 DNA reads TGTGCCAGCAGTGACTCAGGGGCGTTAGCGGGAGGTATAGTTTCCAATGAGCAGTTCTTC.

This clonotype has at least ten counts. J is TRBJ2-3 and V is TRBV20-1, with 12 bases lining up with TRBD2. This CDR3 is built from 16 residues. V shed 0 bases, J shed 5 bases, and the junction held 6 bases outside the gene matches. In germline, CDR1 is DFQATT, CDR2 SNEGSKA (reference sequence). The CDR3 loop reads CSARDELAGGVDTQYF. In DNA form, the CDR3 reads TGCAGTGCTAGAGATGAACTAGCGGGAGGTGTAGATACGCAGTATTTT.

Many counts were recorded for this clonotype. This chain connects TRBV28 to TRBJ2-7; 9 bases match TRBD1. This CDR3 has 18 residues. Trimming at V came to 4 bases and at J to 2 bases, leaving 15 bases not matched to a gene. Germline CDR1 reads MDHEN; CDR2 reads SYDVKM. CDR3 residues: CASSSQTPYRGLPYEQYF. CDR3 in DNA: TGTGCCAGCAGTTCCCAGACACCCTACAGGGGGCTGCCCTACGAGCAGTACTTC.

This clonotype appeared many times. A read error is possible here, since a much larger clone lies one base away. The chain is built from TRBV25-1 and TRBJ2-7; tentative D call: TRBD1 (6 bases). There are 12 residues in the CDR3. Germline V gives CDR1 MGHDK, CDR2 SYGVNS. Deletions cut 4 bases from V and 4 bases from J, with 8 bases between. CDR3 coding DNA: TGTGCCAGCAGTGTACAGGGTTACGAGCAGTACTTC. Translation: CASSVQGYEQYF.

This clonotype was observed many times. The J gene is TRBJ2-7, the V gene TRBV5-1, with D perhaps TRBD1 (6 bases). Looked up from germline, CDR1 is SGHRS and CDR2 is YFSETQ. There are 14 residues in the CDR3. Trimming pared 2 bases from V and 4 bases from J, leaving 13 bases between. The CDR3 bases are TGCGCCAGCAGCTTTGGGGACACAGCTTACGAGCAGTACTTC. The encoded protein is CASSFGDTAYEQYF.

This clonotype was seen repeatedly, ten times or more. V is TRBV11-1 and J is TRBJ2-6; 11 bases match TRBD1. Germline CDR1 SGHAT, CDR2 FQDESV (reference sequence). The CDR3 totals 15 residues. The J segment lost 8 bases and the V segment lost 5 bases, leaving 5 bases of the junction unmatched. The CDR3, as DNA: TGTGCCAGCAGCATCCGGGACAGGGGGACCAACGTCCTGACTTTC. This codes for CASSIRDRGTNVLTF.

This clonotype was counted at least ten times. This chain connects TRBV18 to TRBJ2-7; weak D call: TRBD1 (6 bases). Trimming cost V 6 bases and J 5 bases, with 11 bases left between them. The V gene's germline CDR1 is KGHSH and CDR2 LQKENI. There are 12 residues in the CDR3. For the CDR3, the DNA is TGTGCCAGCTCTCAACAGGGTGACGAGCAGTACTTC. This gives the protein CASSQQGDEQYF.

This clonotype was counted many times. J is TRBJ2-2 and V is TRBV6-5; 7 bases match TRBD1. V was pared by 6 bases and J by 3 bases, with 13 bases of the junction left unmatched. The CDR3 loop spans 17 amino acids. Per the germline V gene, CDR1 is MNHEY and CDR2 is SVGAGI. This CDR3 is CASRFRGGGGDTGELFF. As DNA, the CDR3 is TGTGCCAGCAGGTTCAGAGGGGGCGGCGGTGACACCGGGGAGCTGTTTTTT.

This clonotype came up many times. The rearrangement uses TRBV2 and TRBJ2-5; TRBD2 agrees at 9 bases. J gave up 7 bases and V 4 bases, and 13 bases lay outside the gene matches. The V gene's germline CDR1 is SNHLY and CDR2 FYNNEI. This CDR3 comprises 16 residues. The CDR3 DNA is TGTGCCAGCAGTGTCCAGCGGGAGGCGGGGGAAGGGACCCAGTACTTC. Its translation is CASSVQREAGEGTQYF. Based on the CDR3 plus reference TRBV2 and TRBJ2-5, the full variable domain is EPEVTQTPSHQVTQMGQEVILRCVPISNHLYFYWYRQILGQKVEFLVSFYNNEISEKSEIFDDQFSVERPDGSNFTLKIRSTKLEDSAMYFCASSVQREAGEGTQYFGPGTRLLVL.

Comments on this clonotype: A much larger clone differs by one base, so this may be a read error. The V and J genes are TRBV7-9 and TRBJ2-3, with 7 bases that match TRBD1. V was clipped by 4 bases and J by 7 bases; unmatched bases: 8. CDR3 length equals 14 residues. Germline CDR1 SEHNR, CDR2 FQNEAQ (reference sequence). This CDR3 is CASSSTGVGYTQYF. CDR3 in DNA: TGTGCCAGCAGCTCTACAGGGGTGGGATATACGCAGTATTTT. Based on the CDR3 plus reference TRBV7-9 and TRBJ2-3, the full variable domain is DTGVSQNPRHKITKRGQNVTFRCDPISEHNRLYWYRQTLGQGPEFLTYFQNEAQLEKSRLLSDRFSAERPKGSFSTLEIQRTEQGDSAMYLCASSSTGVGYTQYFGPGTRLTVL.

In its sample, this clonotype was seen many times. In nucleotides, the CDR3 is TGTGCCAGCAGCTTTAGGGCAGGGGACAATGAGCAGTTCTTC. Translated: CASSFRAGDNEQFF. The chain employs TRBV7-2 and TRBJ2-1, with D possibly TRBD1 on 6 matching bases. V was clipped by 3 bases and J by 5 bases, with 11 bases between them. Germline CDR1 and CDR2: SGHTA and FQGNSA. CDR3 length: 14 amino acids.

This clonotype was recorded at least ten times. This chain joins TRBV18 and TRBJ2-1; possible D gene TRBD2, 5 bases. V lost 5 bases and J lost 4, with 12 bases in between. The CDR3 covers 14 residues. Germline lookup yields CDR1 KGHSH and CDR2 LQKENI. The DNA for the CDR3 is TGTGCCAGCTCAGACGGACTGGAATACAATGAGCAGTTCTTC. This codes for CASSDGLEYNEQFF.

This clonotype was detected only once. A clone one base away is much larger, so this may be a read error. The J gene is TRBJ1-2, the V gene TRBV7-9; D remains unclear. Germline V gives CDR1 SEHNR, CDR2 FQNEAQ (reference sequence). The CDR3 covers 15 residues. In nucleotides, the CDR3 is TGTACCAGCAGCTTAATAGTGAAAGCTAACTATGGCTACACCTTC. This encodes CTSSLIVKANYGYTF. The whole variable domain, filled in from reference TRBV7-9 and TRBJ1-2, reads DTGVSQNPRHKITKRGQNVTFRCDPISEHNRLYWYRQTLGQGPEFLTYFQNEAQLEKSRLLSDRFSAERPKGSFSTLEIQRTEQGDSAMYLCTSSLIVKANYGYTFGSGTRLTVV.